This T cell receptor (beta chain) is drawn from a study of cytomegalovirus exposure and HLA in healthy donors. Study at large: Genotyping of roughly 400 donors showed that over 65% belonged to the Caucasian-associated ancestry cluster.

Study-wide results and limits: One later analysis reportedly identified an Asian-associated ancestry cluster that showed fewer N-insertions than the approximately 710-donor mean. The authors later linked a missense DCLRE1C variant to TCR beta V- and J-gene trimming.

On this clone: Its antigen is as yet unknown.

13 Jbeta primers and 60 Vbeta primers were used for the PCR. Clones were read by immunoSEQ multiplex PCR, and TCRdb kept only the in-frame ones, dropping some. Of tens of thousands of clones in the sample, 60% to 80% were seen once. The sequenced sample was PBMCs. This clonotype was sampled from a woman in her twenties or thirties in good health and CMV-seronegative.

The CDR3 spells CASSSQGIATIYF. CDR3 bases: TGTGCCAGCAGTTCACAGGGGATTGCCACCATATATTTT. The chain couples TRBV7-9 to TRBJ1-3, with 7 bases identical to TRBD1. The CDR3 contains 13 residues. J was trimmed by 9 bases and V by 6 bases; bases with no gene match: 8. CDR1 is SEHNR, CDR2 FQNEAQ, per germline (reference sequence).